The rows below give T cell receptor beta chains drawn from one sample of a study of T-cell reconstitution after alpha-beta-depleted transplantation in children. Each CDR3 protein is one row after TCRdb ran MiXCR on the PCR reads. The table has 90,000 to 100,000 distinct CDR3 sequences, 9% to 15% seen once. The sequencing used PBMCs from the stem cell graft donor, collected from the stem cell graft. Every receptor here comes from a human donor who donated a stem cell graft to a child with inherited bone marrow failure. CDR3s include the opening cysteine and the closing phenylalanine or tryptophan. The D gene is left open where the match is weak. Not every row has a clone size; where given, it reads once, few, many or a size class.

v_gene,j_gene,abundance,d_gene,CDR3nt,CDR3aa
TRBV5-1,TRBJ2-7,many,-,TGCGCCAGCAGCTTGCAAGCGGGCACCTACTACGAGCAGTACTTC,CASSLQAGTYYEQYF
TRBV11-2,TRBJ2-7,-,TRBD1,TGTGCCAGCAGCTCCCCGGACAGGGCAAGCTACGAGCAGTACTTC,CASSSPDRASYEQYF
TRBV12-3/TRBV12-4,TRBJ2-7,many,-,TGTGCCAGCTCTGACGGACTGTGGACCTACGAGCAGTACTTC,CASSDGLWTYEQYF
TRBV28,TRBJ2-5,many,-,TGTGCCAGCAGTTCCCCGGGCCCCCAAGAGACCCAGTACTTC,CASSSPGPQETQYF
TRBV6-5,TRBJ2-2,many,-,TGTGCCAGCAGTTACGAACGAAACACCGGGGAGCTGTTTTTT,CASSYERNTGELFF
TRBV27,TRBJ2-7,many,-,TGTGCCAGCAGTCCACAGGGATCCTACGAGCAGTACTTC,CASSPQGSYEQYF
TRBV7-2,TRBJ1-1,-,-,TGTGCCAGCAGAATACAGGGAAGAACTGAAGCTTTCTTT,CASRIQGRTEAFF
TRBV25-1,TRBJ2-2,many,-,TGTGCCAGCAGTGAATTGCGGGACACCGGGGAGCTGTTTTTT,CASSELRDTGELFF
TRBV20-1,TRBJ2-7,many,-,TGCAGTGCTAGTGTTCACAGCTCCTACGAGCAGTACTTC,CSASVHSSYEQYF
TRBV20-1,TRBJ2-1,many,-,TGCAGTGCTAGGGGGGCTACTAGCTCCTACAATGAGCAGTTCTTC,CSARGATSSYNEQFF
TRBV6-1,TRBJ2-7,-,TRBD2,TGTGCCAGCAGAGGACTAGCGGGGAGGCTCTACGAGCAGTACTTC,CASRGLAGRLYEQYF
TRBV4-3,TRBJ2-6,few,-,TGCGCCAGCAGCCAAGAAAGTGTGGGCTCTGGGGCCAACGTCCTGACTTTC,CASSQESVGSGANVLTF
TRBV5-1,TRBJ2-5,many,TRBD1,TGCGCCAGCAGACTGGACAGGGGGGTGAGGGAGACCCAGTACTTC,CASRLDRGVRETQYF
TRBV5-1,TRBJ1-5,-,-,TGCGCCAGCAGCTTGGACCCGGGTAGCCAGCCCCAGCATTTT,CASSLDPGSQPQHF
TRBV7-2,TRBJ2-1,few,TRBD2,TGTGCCAGCAGCCCTAGCCCGGGGCGGGAGAATGAGCAGTTCTTC,CASSPSPGRENEQFF
TRBV6-2/TRBV6-3,TRBJ2-7,many,-,TGTGCCAGCAGTTACAGGGGCGGAGGGGGCTACGAGCAGTACTTC,CASSYRGGGGYEQYF
TRBV7-2,TRBJ2-3,many,-,TGTGCCAGCAGCTTAGGGGTTTTAGATACGCAGTATTTT,CASSLGVLDTQYF
TRBV14,TRBJ1-1,-,-,TGTGCCAGCAGCCAATCGACCCCCGAAGCTTTCTTT,CASSQSTPEAFF
TRBV15,TRBJ2-7,many,-,TGTGCCACCAGCAGGACGGGACCAGAGCAGTACTTC,CATSRTGPEQYF
TRBV5-1,TRBJ1-4,many,-,TGCGCCAGCAGCCTGACAGTGGCAACTAATGAAAAACTGTTTTTT,CASSLTVATNEKLFF
TRBV27,TRBJ2-1,-,-,TGTGCCAGCAGTTTAGGACGGGAGCCCTACAATGAGCAGTTCTTC,CASSLGREPYNEQFF
TRBV5-6,TRBJ2-7,many,TRBD1,TGTGCCAGCAGCTTCGCAACCAACAGGGGCTACGAGCAGTACTTC,CASSFATNRGYEQYF
TRBV3-1,TRBJ2-7,many,-,TGTGCCAGCAGCGGGGACGTCTTCTCCTACGAGCAGTACTTC,CASSGDVFSYEQYF
TRBV12-3/TRBV12-4,TRBJ2-1,many,-,TGTGCCAGCAGTACCGGGACCCCCTCCTACAATGAGCAGTTCTTC,CASSTGTPSYNEQFF
TRBV5-1,TRBJ1-5,many,TRBD1,TGCGCCAGCAGCTTATCCGGGACAGGGGGTGCTCAGCCCCAGCATTTT,CASSLSGTGGAQPQHF
TRBV7-2,TRBJ2-3,many,TRBD2,TGTGCCAGCAGCTCCCCGGGACTAGCGGGCTCCACAGATACGCAGTATTTT,CASSSPGLAGSTDTQYF
TRBV4-3,TRBJ1-1,many,-,TGCGCCAGCAGCCAAGAGCTCATCAGAAGCCGGGCTTTCTTT,CASSQELIRSRAFF
TRBV7-9,TRBJ1-2,many,-,TGTGCCAGCAGCTTAGTTTCCTTCTATGGCTACACCTTC,CASSLVSFYGYTF
TRBV28,TRBJ1-2,many,TRBD1,TGTGCCAGCAGTTCCGGGACAGGCAAAAGGGATGACTATGGCTACACCTTC,CASSSGTGKRDDYGYTF
TRBV5-8,TRBJ2-2,few,TRBD1,TGTGCCAGCAGCGTTAGACAGGGGTCCGGGGAGCTGTTTTTT,CASSVRQGSGELFF
TRBV6-1,TRBJ1-6,many,-,TGTGCCAGCAGTGGACACCTACGTGGACCCCTCCACTTT,CASSGHLRGPLHF
TRBV7-8,TRBJ2-5,many,-,TGTGCCAGCAGCTTCGGTAGGAGGGAGACCCAGTACTTC,CASSFGRRETQYF
TRBV29-1,TRBJ2-7,-,TRBD1,TGCAGCGTCGGGACAGGGTTAAGATCCTACGAGCAGTACTTC,CSVGTGLRSYEQYF
TRBV18,TRBJ1-2,many,TRBD1,TGTGCCAGCTCAGCTACAGGGGGCATCAACTATGGCTACACCTTC,CASSATGGINYGYTF
TRBV11-2,TRBJ2-3,many,-,TGTGCCAGCAGCTTAGGATCACAGGGATTCGGGGATACGCAGTATTTT,CASSLGSQGFGDTQYF
TRBV13,TRBJ2-3,many,TRBD1,TGTGCCAGCAGCACCCCGGGACAGGGGAGGGCAGATACGCAGTATTTT,CASSTPGQGRADTQYF
TRBV19,TRBJ2-5,few,-,TGTGCCAGTAGTCCCCGCGGGACAGCAGAAGAGACCCAGTACTTC,CASSPRGTAEETQYF
TRBV7-9,TRBJ2-5,-,-,TGTGCCAGCAGCTTGAGGGTAGAGACCCAGTACTTC,CASSLRVETQYF
TRBV18,TRBJ2-1,many,-,TGTGCCAGCTCCACCTCCTACAATGAGCAGTTCTTC,CASSTSYNEQFF
TRBV6-2/TRBV6-3,TRBJ1-5,many,-,TGTGCCAGCTTCGACAGATATAGCAATCAGCCCCAGCATTTT,CASFDRYSNQPQHF
TRBV4-3,TRBJ2-7,few,-,TGCGCCAGCAGCCAAGATCGAGGGGACGGACTCGGCGAGCAGTACTTC,CASSQDRGDGLGEQYF
TRBV11-1,TRBJ2-5,-,-,TGTGCCAGCAGCTTATCCAGCCAAGAGACCCAGTACTTC,CASSLSSQETQYF
TRBV19,TRBJ2-1,medium-sized,TRBD2,TGTGCCAGCTCTAGCGGGGTCGTTGAGCAGTTCTTC,CASSSGVVEQFF
TRBV3-1,TRBJ2-1,many,-,TGTGCCAGCAGCCAAGATTGGCTGCCTGGTGAGCAGTTCTTC,CASSQDWLPGEQFF
TRBV9,TRBJ1-2,few,-,TGTGCCAGCAGTACATCCGACAATAACTATGGCTACACCTTC,CASSTSDNNYGYTF
TRBV4-2,TRBJ2-1,-,TRBD2,TGTGCCAGCAGCCAAGATGCTAGCGGGTCCTACAATGAGCAGTTCTTC,CASSQDASGSYNEQFF
TRBV5-1,TRBJ2-3,many,-,TGCGCCAGCAGTTTGGGAGGCATTCAAGATACGCAGTATTTT,CASSLGGIQDTQYF
TRBV27,TRBJ2-1,many,TRBD2,TGTGCCAGCAGTTCGGGACTAGGTAGGAATGAGCAGTTCTTC,CASSSGLGRNEQFF
TRBV7-2,TRBJ2-7,many,TRBD2,TGTGCCAGCAGCCCGGCGGGGCTAGCGGGCTACGAGCAGTACTTC,CASSPAGLAGYEQYF
TRBV4-3,TRBJ2-7,many,TRBD1,TGCGCCAGCAGCCTTGGACAGGGGGACTACGAGCAGTACTTC,CASSLGQGDYEQYF
TRBV6-2/TRBV6-3,TRBJ2-7,-,-,TGTGCCAGCAGTTATTCGAAGCGTCGGACGCTCCACGAGCAGTACTTC,CASSYSKRRTLHEQYF
TRBV6-5,TRBJ2-3,many,-,TGTGCCAGCAGTTATCCGACAGGCGGCGGTGGAGATACGCAGTATTTT,CASSYPTGGGGDTQYF
TRBV12-3/TRBV12-4,TRBJ1-1,many,-,TGTGCCAGCAGTTTCCGGGTGAACACTGAAGCTTTCTTT,CASSFRVNTEAFF
TRBV29-1,TRBJ2-2,-,-,TGCAGCGTTGTTGTGAACACCGGGGAGCTGTTTTTT,CSVVVNTGELFF
TRBV5-1,TRBJ2-5,many,-,TGCGCCAGCAGCTTGGAAGGGTTTCAAGAGACCCAGTACTTC,CASSLEGFQETQYF
TRBV7-2,TRBJ2-5,many,-,TGTGCCAGCAGCTTAGGCGGGGCGGCGCAAGAGACCCAGTACTTC,CASSLGGAAQETQYF
TRBV6-2/TRBV6-3,TRBJ1-5,many,TRBD1,TGTGCCAGCAGTTACTCGGCATCGGCAGGGGGCTGGAATCAGCCCCAGCATTTT,CASSYSASAGGWNQPQHF
TRBV2,TRBJ1-5,many,-,TGTGCCAGCAGACCCAGGGTATACCAGCCCCAGCATTTT,CASRPRVYQPQHF
TRBV20-1,TRBJ2-1,many,-,TGCAGTGCTACAGATATTGTAGGAGAGTATTCCAATGAGCAGTTCTTC,CSATDIVGEYSNEQFF